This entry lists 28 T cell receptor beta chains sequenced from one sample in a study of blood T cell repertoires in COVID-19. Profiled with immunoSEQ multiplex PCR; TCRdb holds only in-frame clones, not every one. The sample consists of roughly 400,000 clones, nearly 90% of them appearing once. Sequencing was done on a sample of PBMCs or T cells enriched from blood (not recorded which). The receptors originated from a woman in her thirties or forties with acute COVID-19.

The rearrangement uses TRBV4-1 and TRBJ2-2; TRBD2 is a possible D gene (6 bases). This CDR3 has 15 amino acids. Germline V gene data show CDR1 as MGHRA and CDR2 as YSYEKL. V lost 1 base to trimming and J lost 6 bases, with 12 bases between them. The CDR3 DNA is TGCGCCAGCAGCCAAGTGGCTAGCGAGGCCGGGGAGCTGTTTTTT. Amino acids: CASSQVASEAGELFF.

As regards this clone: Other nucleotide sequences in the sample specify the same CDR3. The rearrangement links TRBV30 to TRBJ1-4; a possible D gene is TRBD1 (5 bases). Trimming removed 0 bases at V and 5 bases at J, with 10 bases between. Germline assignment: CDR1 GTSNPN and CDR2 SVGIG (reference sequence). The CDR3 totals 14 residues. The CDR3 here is CAWSVWGGNEKLFF. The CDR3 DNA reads TGTGCCTGGAGTGTATGGGGGGGGAATGAAAAACTGTTTTTT.

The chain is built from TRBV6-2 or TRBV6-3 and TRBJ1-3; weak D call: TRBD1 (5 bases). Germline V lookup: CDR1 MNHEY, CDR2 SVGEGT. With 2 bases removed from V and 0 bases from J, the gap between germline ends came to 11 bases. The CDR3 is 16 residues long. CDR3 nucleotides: TGTGCCAGCAGTTACGCCAGGGTCATCTCTGGAAACACCATATATTTT. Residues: CASSYARVISGNTIYF.

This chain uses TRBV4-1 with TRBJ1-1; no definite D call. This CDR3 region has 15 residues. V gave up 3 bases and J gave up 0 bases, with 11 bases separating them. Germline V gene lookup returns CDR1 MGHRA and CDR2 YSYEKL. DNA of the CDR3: TGCGCCAGCAGCCAGTATGGGAGGATGAACACTGAAGCTTTCTTT. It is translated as CASSQYGRMNTEAFF.

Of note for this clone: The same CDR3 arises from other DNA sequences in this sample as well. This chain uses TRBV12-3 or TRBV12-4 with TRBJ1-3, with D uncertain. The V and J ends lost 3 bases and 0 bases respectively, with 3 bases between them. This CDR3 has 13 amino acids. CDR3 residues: CASSLYSGNTIYF. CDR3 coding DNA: TGTGCCAGCAGTTTGTACTCTGGAAACACCATATATTTT.

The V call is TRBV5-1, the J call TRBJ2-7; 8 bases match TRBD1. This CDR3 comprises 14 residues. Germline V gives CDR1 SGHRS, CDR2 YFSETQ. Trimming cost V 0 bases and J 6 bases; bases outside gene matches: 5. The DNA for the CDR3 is TGCGCCAGCAGCTTGGTAGGACAGGGAGGCGAGCAGTACTTC. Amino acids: CASSLVGQGGEQYF.

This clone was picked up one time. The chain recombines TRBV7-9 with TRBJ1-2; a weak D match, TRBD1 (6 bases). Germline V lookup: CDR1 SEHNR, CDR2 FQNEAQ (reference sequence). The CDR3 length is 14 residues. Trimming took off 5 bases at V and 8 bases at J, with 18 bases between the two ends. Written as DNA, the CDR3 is TGTGCCAGCAGCCGGGTCGAGGGGGGGTACGGCTACACCTTC. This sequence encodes CASSRVEGGYGYTF.

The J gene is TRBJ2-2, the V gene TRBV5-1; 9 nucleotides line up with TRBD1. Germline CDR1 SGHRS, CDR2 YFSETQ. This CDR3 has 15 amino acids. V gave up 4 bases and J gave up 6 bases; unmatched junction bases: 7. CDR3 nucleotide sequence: TGCGCCAGCAGCCGGGACAGGGAAAGGGCCGGGGAGCTGTTTTTT. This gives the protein CASSRDRERAGELFF. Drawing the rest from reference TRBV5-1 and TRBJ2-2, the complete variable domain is KAGVTQTPRYLIKTRGQQVTLSCSPISGHRSVSWYQQTPGQGLQFLFEYFSETQRNKGNFPGRFSGRQFSNSRSEMNVSTLELGDSALYLCASSRDRERAGELFFGEGSRLTVL.

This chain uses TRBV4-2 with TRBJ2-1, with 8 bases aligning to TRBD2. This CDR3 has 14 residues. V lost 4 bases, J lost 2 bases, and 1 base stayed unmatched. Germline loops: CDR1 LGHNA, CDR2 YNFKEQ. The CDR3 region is CASSPGGAYNEQFF. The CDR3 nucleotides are TGTGCCAGCAGCCCCGGGGGGGCCTACAATGAGCAGTTCTTC.

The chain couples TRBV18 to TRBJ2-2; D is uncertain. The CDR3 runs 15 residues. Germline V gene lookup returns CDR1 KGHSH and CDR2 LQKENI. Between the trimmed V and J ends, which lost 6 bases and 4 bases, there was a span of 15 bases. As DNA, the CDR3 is TGTGCCAGCTCCGTCTTAGGCTCGGGCACCGGGGAGCTGTTTTTT. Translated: CASSVLGSGTGELFF. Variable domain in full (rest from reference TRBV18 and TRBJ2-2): NAGVMQNPRHLVRRRGQEARLRCSPMKGHSHVYWYRQLPEEGLKFMVYLQKENIIDESGMPKERFSAEFPKEGPSILRIQQVVRGDSAAYFCASSVLGSGTGELFFGEGSRLTVL.

The CDR3 reads CATSDLNGYEQYF. The DNA for the CDR3 is TGTGCCACCAGTGATTTAAACGGGTACGAGCAGTACTTC. The rearrangement joins TRBV24-1 to TRBJ2-7; D is unclear. Germline V gene sequence: CDR1 KGHDR, CDR2 SFDVKD. This CDR3 contains 13 residues. V lost 1 base to trimming and J lost 4 bases, with 7 bases between them.

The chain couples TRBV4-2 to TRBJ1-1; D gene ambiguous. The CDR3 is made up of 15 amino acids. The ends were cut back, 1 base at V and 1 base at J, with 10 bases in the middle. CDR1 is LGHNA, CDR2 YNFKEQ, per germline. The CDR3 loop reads CASSQVSPPNTEAFF. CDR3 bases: TGTGCCAGCAGCCAAGTAAGCCCACCGAACACTGAAGCTTTCTTT.

The CDR3 DNA is TGCGCCAGCAGCTTACGCGGATCTTTGAACACCGGGGAGCTGTTTTTT. Protein: CASSLRGSLNTGELFF. The V and J genes are TRBV5-1 and TRBJ2-2; D not certain. Germline V lookup: CDR1 SGHRS, CDR2 YFSETQ. This CDR3 contains 16 residues. V dropped 2 bases and J dropped 1 base, with 12 bases sitting between them. Supplemented by reference TRBV5-1 and TRBJ2-2, the full variable domain reads KAGVTQTPRYLIKTRGQQVTLSCSPISGHRSVSWYQQTPGQGLQFLFEYFSETQRNKGNFPGRFSGRQFSNSRSEMNVSTLELGDSALYLCASSLRGSLNTGELFFGEGSRLTVL.

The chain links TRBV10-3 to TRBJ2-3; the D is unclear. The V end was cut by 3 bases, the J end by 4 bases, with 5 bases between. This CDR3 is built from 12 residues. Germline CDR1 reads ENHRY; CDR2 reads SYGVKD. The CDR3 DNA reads TGTGCCATCAGTGAAGGAGCAGATACGCAGTATTTT. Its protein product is CAISEGADTQYF.

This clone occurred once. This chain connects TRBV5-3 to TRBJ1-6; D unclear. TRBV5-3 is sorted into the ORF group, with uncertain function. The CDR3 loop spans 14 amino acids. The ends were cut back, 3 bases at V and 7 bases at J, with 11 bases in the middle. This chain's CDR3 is CARSSAGPNSPLHF. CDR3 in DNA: TGTGCCAGAAGCTCGGCAGGTCCCAATTCACCCCTCCACTTT.

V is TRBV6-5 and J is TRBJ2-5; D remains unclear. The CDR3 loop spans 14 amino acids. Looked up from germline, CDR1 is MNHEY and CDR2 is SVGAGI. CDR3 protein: CASVHPYAQETQYF. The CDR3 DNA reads TGTGCAAGCGTGCATCCCTACGCTCAAGAGACCCAGTACTTC.

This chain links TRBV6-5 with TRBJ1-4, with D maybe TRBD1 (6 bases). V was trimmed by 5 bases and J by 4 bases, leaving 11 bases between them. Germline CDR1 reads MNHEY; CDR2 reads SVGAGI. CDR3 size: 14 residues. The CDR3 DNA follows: TGTGCCAGCAGTAGCAGGGGAGTTAATGAAAAACTGTTTTTT. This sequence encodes CASSSRGVNEKLFF.

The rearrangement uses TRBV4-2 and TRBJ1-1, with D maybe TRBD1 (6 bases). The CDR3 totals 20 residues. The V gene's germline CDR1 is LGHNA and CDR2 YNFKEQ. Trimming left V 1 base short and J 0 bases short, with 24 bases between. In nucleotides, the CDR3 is TGTGCCAGCAGCCAAGTCCCCCCCGCGCTGGGGGGGCGGCTGAACACTGAAGCTTTCTTT. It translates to CASSQVPPALGGRLNTEAFF.

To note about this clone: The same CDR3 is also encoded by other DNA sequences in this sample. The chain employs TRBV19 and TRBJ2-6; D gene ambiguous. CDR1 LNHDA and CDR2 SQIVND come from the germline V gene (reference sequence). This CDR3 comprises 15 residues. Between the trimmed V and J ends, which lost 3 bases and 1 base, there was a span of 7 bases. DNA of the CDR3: TGTGCCAGTAGTATCTTGAGTTCTGGGGCCAACGTCCTGACTTTC. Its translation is CASSILSSGANVLTF. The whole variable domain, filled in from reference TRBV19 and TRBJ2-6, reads DGGITQSPKYLFRKEGQNVTLSCEQNLNHDAMYWYRQDPGQGLRLIYYSQIVNDFQKGDIAEGYSVSREKKESFPLTVTSAQKNPTAFYLCASSILSSGANVLTFGAGSRLTVL.

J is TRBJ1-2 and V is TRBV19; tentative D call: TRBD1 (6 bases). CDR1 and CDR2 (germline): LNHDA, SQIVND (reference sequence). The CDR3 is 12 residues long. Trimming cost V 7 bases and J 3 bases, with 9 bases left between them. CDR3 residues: CASMGAYYGYTF. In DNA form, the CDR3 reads TGTGCCAGTATGGGGGCATACTATGGCTACACCTTC.

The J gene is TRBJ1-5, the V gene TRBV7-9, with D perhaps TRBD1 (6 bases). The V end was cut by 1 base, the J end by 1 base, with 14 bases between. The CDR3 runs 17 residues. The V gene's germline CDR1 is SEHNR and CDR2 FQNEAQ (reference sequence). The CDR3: CASSLGTGPGSNQPQHF. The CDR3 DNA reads TGTGCCAGCAGCTTAGGAACAGGGCCAGGGAGCAATCAGCCCCAGCATTTT.

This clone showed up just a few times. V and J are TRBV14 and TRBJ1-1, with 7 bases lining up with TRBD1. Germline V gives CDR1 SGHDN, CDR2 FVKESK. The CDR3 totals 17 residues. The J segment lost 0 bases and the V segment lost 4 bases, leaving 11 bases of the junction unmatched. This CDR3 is CASSPFRGTLMNTEAFF. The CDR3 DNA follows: TGTGCCAGCAGCCCGTTCAGGGGGACCTTGATGAACACTGAAGCTTTCTTT.

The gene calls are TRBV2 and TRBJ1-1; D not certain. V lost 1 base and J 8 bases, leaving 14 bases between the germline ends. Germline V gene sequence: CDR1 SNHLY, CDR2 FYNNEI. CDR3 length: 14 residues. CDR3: CASSEVMFAGEAFF. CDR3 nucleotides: TGTGCCAGCAGTGAAGTTATGTTCGCGGGAGAAGCTTTCTTT.

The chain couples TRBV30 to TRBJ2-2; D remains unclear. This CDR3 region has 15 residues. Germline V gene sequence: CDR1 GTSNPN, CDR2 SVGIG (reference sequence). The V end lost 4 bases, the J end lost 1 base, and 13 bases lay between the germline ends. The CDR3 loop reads CAWTVDTLNTGELFF. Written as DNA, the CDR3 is TGTGCCTGGACGGTTGATACCCTGAACACCGGGGAGCTGTTTTTT.

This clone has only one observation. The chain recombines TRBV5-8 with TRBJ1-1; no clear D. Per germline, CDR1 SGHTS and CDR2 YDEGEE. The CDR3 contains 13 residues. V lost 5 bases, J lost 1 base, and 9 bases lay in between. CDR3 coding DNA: TGTGCCAGCAGGCGAAGCCGGAACACTGAAGCTTTCTTT. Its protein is CASRRSRNTEAFF. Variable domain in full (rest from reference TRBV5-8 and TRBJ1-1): EAGVTQSPTHLIKTRGQQATLRCSPISGHTSVYWYQQALGLGLQFLLWYDEGEERNRGNFPPRFSGRQFPNYSSELNVNALELEDSALYLCASRRSRNTEAFFGQGTRLTVV.

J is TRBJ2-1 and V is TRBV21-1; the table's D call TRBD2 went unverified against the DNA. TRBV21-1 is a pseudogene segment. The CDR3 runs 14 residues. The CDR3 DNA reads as TGTGCCAGCAGCAGCACCGGGACTGCCAATGAGCAGTTCTTC. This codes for CASSSTGTANEQFF.

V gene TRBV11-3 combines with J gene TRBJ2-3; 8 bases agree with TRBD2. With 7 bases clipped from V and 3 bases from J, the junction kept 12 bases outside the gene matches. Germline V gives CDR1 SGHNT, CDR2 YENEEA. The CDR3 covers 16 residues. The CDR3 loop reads CASNPGVAGSTDTQYF. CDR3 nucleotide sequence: TGTGCCAGCAACCCGGGGGTAGCGGGGAGTACAGATACGCAGTATTTT.

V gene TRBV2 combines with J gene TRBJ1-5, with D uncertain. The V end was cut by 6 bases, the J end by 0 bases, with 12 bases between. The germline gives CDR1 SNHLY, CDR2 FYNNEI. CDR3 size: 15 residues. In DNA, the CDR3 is TGTGCCAGCAGCCTCAGCGATTTTAGCAATCAGCCCCAGCATTTT. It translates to CASSLSDFSNQPQHF.